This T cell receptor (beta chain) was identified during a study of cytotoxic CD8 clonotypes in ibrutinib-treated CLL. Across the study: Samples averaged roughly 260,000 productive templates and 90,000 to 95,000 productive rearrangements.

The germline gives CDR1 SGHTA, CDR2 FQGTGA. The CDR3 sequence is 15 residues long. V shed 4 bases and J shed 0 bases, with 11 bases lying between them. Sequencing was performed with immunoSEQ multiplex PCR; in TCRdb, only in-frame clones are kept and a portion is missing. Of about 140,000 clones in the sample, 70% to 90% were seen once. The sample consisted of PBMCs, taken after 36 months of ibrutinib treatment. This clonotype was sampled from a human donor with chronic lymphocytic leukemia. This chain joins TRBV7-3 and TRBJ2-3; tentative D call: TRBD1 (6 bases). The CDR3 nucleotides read TGTGCCAGCAGCTCTGACAGGTCTAGCACAGATACGCAGTATTTT. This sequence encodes CASSSDRSSTDTQYF. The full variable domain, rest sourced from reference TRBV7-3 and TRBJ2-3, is GAGVSQTPSNKVTEKGKYVELRCDPISGHTALYWYRQSLGQGPEFLIYFQGTGAADDSGLPNDRFFAVRPEGSVSTLKIQRTERGDSAVYLCASSSDRSSTDTQYFGPGTRLTVL.